This is a list of T cell receptor beta chains from one sample in a study of control samples from healthy donors and cancer patients. Only in-frame clones appear in the TCRdb table, and some are missing; sequencing was by immunoSEQ multiplex PCR. In the table there are roughly 8,500 clones, roughly 90% of which are singletons. The sequenced sample consisted of PBMCs. Receptors were obtained from a man in his sixties with colorectal cancer. Each CDR3 is given with its conserved first and last residue. D genes are given only for firm matches. Clone size, where shown, is once, few, many, or a class for clones that have expanded.

>NA|TRBV4-3|NA|TRBJ2-7
CASSQDQRSSYEQYF
TGCGCCAGCAGCCAAGATCAGAGGAGCTCCTACGAGCAGTACTTC
>NA|TRBV5-8|NA|TRBJ1-1
CASSLLWANTEAFF
TGTGCCAGCAGCTTGTTGTGGGCGAACACTGAAGCTTTCTTT
>NA|TRBV4-3|TRBD1|TRBJ2-5
CASSQETVGGYQETQYF
TGCGCCAGCAGCCAAGAAACCGTAGGGGGCTACCAAGAGACCCAGTACTTC
>NA|TRBV2|NA|TRBJ1-3
CASSEQGVYSGNTIYF
TGTGCCAGCAGTGAACAGGGAGTTTACTCTGGAAACACCATATATTTT
>once|TRBV4-1|NA|TRBJ2-3
CASSQDGAGSLDF
TGCGCCAGCAGCCAAGATGGAGCAGGGAGCTTGGATTTT
>NA|TRBV7-8|NA|TRBJ2-7
CASSSITGLYEQYF
TGTGCCAGCAGCTCGATTACAGGGTTATACGAGCAGTACTTC
>NA|TRBV24-1|TRBD1|TRBJ1-3
CATSERTGAIYF
TGTGCCACCAGTGAACGGACAGGGGCCATATATTTT
>NA|TRBV6-6|NA|TRBJ1-4
CASSFVGGGEKLFF
TGTGCCAGCAGTTTTGTAGGGGGGGGTGAAAAACTGTTTTTT
>NA|TRBV7-2|NA|TRBJ1-2
CASSLGPGAYGYTF
TGTGCCAGCAGCCTCGGGCCTGGGGCCTATGGCTACACCTTC
>NA|TRBV29-1|NA|TRBJ2-5
CSAKGLSPPEPQYF
TGCAGCGCGAAGGGCCTCTCCCCCCCAGAGCCCCAGTACTTC
>NA|TRBV29-1|TRBD2|TRBJ2-3
CSVGSGDIPDTQYF
TGCAGCGTTGGTAGCGGGGATATTCCAGATACGCAGTATTTT
>NA|TRBV18|TRBD1|TRBJ2-7
CASSPLLNRGHEQYF
TGTGCCAGCTCACCACTTCTTAACAGGGGACACGAGCAGTACTTC
>NA|TRBV25-1|NA|TRBJ1-1
CASSQSGTGGRGAFF
TGTGCCAGCAGTCAATCGGGCACAGGAGGGAGAGGAGCTTTCTTT
>NA|TRBV4-2|TRBD1|TRBJ1-2
CASSQMGQGWNYGYTF
TGTGCCAGCAGCCAAATGGGACAGGGATGGAACTATGGCTACACCTTC
>NA|TRBV19|TRBD1|TRBJ2-7
CASSRGTGFTYEQYF
TGTGCCAGTAGTAGAGGGACAGGGTTTACCTACGAGCAGTACTTC
>NA|TRBV4-3|NA|TRBJ1-3
CASSQDRLLSGNTIYF
TGCGCCAGCAGCCAAGATCGCCTGCTCTCTGGAAACACCATATATTTT
>NA|TRBV29-1|NA|TRBJ1-5
CSVQTGNSNQPQHF
TGCAGCGTGCAGACAGGAAATAGCAATCAGCCCCAGCATTTT
>few|TRBV7-2|NA|TRBJ2-3
CASSPGGGTDTQYF
TGTGCCAGCAGCCCTGGTGGGGGGACAGATACGCAGTATTTT
>once|TRBV28|NA|TRBJ1-2
CASSSSFFLSGSNGYTF
TGTGCCAGCAGTTCTTCATTCTTCCTCTCAGGGTCCAATGGCTACACCTTC
>NA|TRBV28|NA|TRBJ2-7
CASSFLIDYEQYF
TGTGCCAGCAGTTTTCTGATAGACTACGAGCAGTACTTC
>NA|TRBV7-3|NA|TRBJ2-1
CASSFTSGLRNEQFF
TGTGCCAGCAGCTTTACTTCGGGACTGAGGAATGAGCAGTTCTTC
>NA|TRBV5-1|TRBD1|TRBJ2-7
CASSSVPGQGFEQYF
TGCGCCAGCAGCTCCGTCCCGGGACAGGGGTTCGAGCAGTACTTC
>few|TRBV18|NA|TRBJ2-3
CASSQESNSDTQYF
TGTGCCAGCTCCCAGGAATCAAATTCAGATACGCAGTATTTT
>NA|TRBV25-1|NA|TRBJ1-2
CASSESRYGYTF
TGTGCCAGCAGTGAGTCCCGTTATGGCTACACCTTC
>NA|TRBV7-2|NA|TRBJ2-2
CASSFRRNTGELFF
TGTGCCAGCAGCTTTCGCAGGAACACCGGGGAGCTGTTTTTT
>NA|TRBV5-1|NA|TRBJ2-1
CASSTLYRGNSYNEQFF
TGCGCCAGCAGCACACTTTATAGGGGGAACTCCTACAATGAGCAGTTCTTC
>NA|TRBV18|TRBD1|TRBJ1-2
CASSPARGGRLYGYTF
TGTGCCAGCTCACCCGCAAGAGGGGGCAGGCTCTATGGCTACACCTTC
>NA|TRBV18|TRBD1|TRBJ1-1
CASSPTGGESEAFF
TGTGCCAGCTCACCGACAGGGGGCGAATCGGAAGCTTTCTTT
>NA|TRBV30|NA|TRBJ2-7
CAWSETGPSYEQYF
TGTGCCTGGAGTGAGACCGGGCCCTCCTACGAGCAGTACTTC
>NA|TRBV9|NA|TRBJ2-3
CASSVGGRNGDTQYF
TGTGCCAGCAGCGTAGGAGGACGGAATGGCGATACGCAGTATTTT
>NA|TRBV7-2|NA|TRBJ2-1
CASSTHRGSYNEQFF
TGTGCCAGCAGCACCCATAGAGGCTCCTACAATGAGCAGTTCTTC
>NA|TRBV6-4|NA|TRBJ1-6
CASRLEYSINSPLHF
TGTGCCAGCCGCCTGGAGTACAGCATAAATTCACCCCTCCACTTT
>NA|TRBV7-9|NA|TRBJ1-1
CASSPSSREAFF
TGTGCCAGCAGCCCCTCTTCCCGAGAAGCTTTCTTT
>NA|TRBV18|NA|TRBJ2-3
CASSPPQDRRVDTQYF
TGTGCCAGCTCACCTCCTCAGGACAGGAGGGTAGATACGCAGTATTTT
>NA|TRBV30|NA|TRBJ1-1
CARDRRGRTEAFF
TGTGCCCGGGACCGGCGGGGTCGGACTGAAGCTTTCTTT
>NA|TRBV5-1|NA|TRBJ1-4
CASSLDHEKLFF
TGCGCCAGCAGCCTGGACCATGAAAAACTGTTTTTT
>NA|TRBV15|NA|TRBJ1-1
CATSRDERGVVAFF
TGTGCCACCAGCAGAGATGAGCGTGGGGTTGTAGCTTTCTTT
>NA|TRBV3-1/TRBV3-2|NA|TRBJ2-3
CASSQDYREPPDTQYF
TGTGCCAGCAGCCAAGACTATAGGGAGCCCCCAGATACGCAGTATTTT
>NA|TRBV4-3|NA|TRBJ2-5
CASSQDWGATQYF
TGCGCCAGCAGCCAAGATTGGGGAGCGACCCAGTACTTC
>once|TRBV29-1|TRBD2|TRBJ2-3
CSVVGTTIDTQYF
TGCAGCGTTGTCGGGACTACAATCGATACGCAGTATTTT
>NA|TRBV5-1|NA|TRBJ2-7
CASSLQPGTQYEQYF
TGCGCCAGCAGCTTGCAACCCGGGACCCAGTACGAGCAGTACTTC
>NA|TRBV6-4|TRBD1|TRBJ2-5
CASSEMGQPQETQYF
TGTGCCAGCAGTGAGATGGGACAGCCCCAAGAGACCCAGTACTTC
>NA|TRBV5-1|NA|TRBJ2-5
CASSLSQETQYF
TGCGCCAGCAGCCTCTCCCAAGAGACCCAGTACTTC
>NA|TRBV6-5|NA|TRBJ1-4
CATVRQVYEKLFF
TGTGCCACCGTCAGACAGGTGTACGAAAAACTGTTTTTT
>NA|TRBV6-4|TRBD1|TRBJ1-1
CASRSGGNTEAFF
TGTGCCAGCAGGTCAGGGGGTAACACTGAAGCTTTCTTT
>NA|TRBV4-2|TRBD1|TRBJ2-2
CASSSGTGFTGELFF
TGTGCCAGCAGCTCCGGGACAGGATTCACCGGGGAGCTGTTTTTT
>NA|TRBV19|NA|TRBJ2-6
CASSGRDTRSGANVLTF
TGTGCCAGTAGTGGCCGGGACACACGCTCTGGGGCCAACGTCCTGACTTTC
>NA|TRBV4-2|NA|TRBJ2-5
CASSQPEGGGPETQYF
TGTGCCAGCAGCCAACCGGAAGGGGGGGGGCCCGAGACCCAGTACTTC
>once|TRBV27|NA|TRBJ1-2
CASSNRAIREGYTF
TGTGCCAGCAGTAACAGGGCTATAAGGGAAGGCTACACCTTC
>NA|TRBV19|NA|TRBJ1-2
CASSRTQDIGYTF
TGTGCCAGTAGTCGGACACAGGATATAGGCTACACCTTC
>NA|TRBV24-1|NA|TRBJ2-5
CATSETGAQETQYF
TGTGCCACCAGTGAGACGGGGGCCCAAGAGACCCAGTACTTC